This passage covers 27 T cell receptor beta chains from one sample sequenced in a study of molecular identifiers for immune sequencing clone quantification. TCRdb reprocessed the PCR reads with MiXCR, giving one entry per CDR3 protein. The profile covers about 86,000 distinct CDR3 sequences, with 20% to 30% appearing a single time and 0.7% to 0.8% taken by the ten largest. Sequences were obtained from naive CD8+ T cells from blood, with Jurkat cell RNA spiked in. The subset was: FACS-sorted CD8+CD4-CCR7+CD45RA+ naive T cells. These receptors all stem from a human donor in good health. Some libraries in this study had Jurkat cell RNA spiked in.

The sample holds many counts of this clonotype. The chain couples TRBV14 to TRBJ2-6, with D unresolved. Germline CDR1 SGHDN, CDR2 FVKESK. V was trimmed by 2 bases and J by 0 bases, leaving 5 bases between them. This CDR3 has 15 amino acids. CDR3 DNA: TGTGCCAGCAGCCAATTCGTCTCTGGGGCCAACGTCCTGACTTTC. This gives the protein CASSQFVSGANVLTF. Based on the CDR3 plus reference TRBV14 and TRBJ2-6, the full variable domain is EAGVTQFPSHSVIEKGQTVTLRCDPISGHDNLYWYRRVMGKEIKFLLHFVKESKQDESGMPNNRFLAERTGGTYSTLKVQPAELEDSGVYFCASSQFVSGANVLTFGAGSRLTVL.

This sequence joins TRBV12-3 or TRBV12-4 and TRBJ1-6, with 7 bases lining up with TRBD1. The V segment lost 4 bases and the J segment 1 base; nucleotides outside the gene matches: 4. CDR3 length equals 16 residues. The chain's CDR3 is CASSSQGQSYNSPLHF. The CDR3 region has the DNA TGTGCCAGCAGTTCCCAGGGACAGTCCTATAATTCACCCCTCCACTTT.

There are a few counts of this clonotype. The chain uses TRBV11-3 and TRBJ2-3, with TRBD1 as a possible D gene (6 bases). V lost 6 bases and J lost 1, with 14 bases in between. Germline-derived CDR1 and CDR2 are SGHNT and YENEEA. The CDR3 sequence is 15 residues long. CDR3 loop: CASRADRRGTDTQYF. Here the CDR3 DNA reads TGTGCCAGCAGAGCTGACAGGCGCGGCACAGATACGCAGTATTTT.

CDR3 sequence reads: CATSDFGLAHNEQFF. CDR3 coding DNA: TGTGCCACCAGTGATTTCGGCCTAGCGCACAATGAGCAGTTCTTC. The chain has TRBV24-1 and TRBJ2-1; TRBD2 is a possible D gene (6 bases). The CDR3 has 15 amino acids. CDR1 KGHDR and CDR2 SFDVKD come from the germline V gene. Trimming removed 1 base at V and 5 bases at J, with 11 bases between.

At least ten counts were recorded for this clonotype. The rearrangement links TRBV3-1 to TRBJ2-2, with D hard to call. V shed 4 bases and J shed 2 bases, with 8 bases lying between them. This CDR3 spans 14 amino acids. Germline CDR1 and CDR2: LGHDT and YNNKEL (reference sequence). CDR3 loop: CASSRRQNTGELFF. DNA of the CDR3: TGTGCCAGCAGCCGTAGACAAAACACCGGGGAGCTGTTTTTT.

The DNA for the CDR3 is TGTGCTAGTGGTACCGGACAGGGCGTGAACACTGAAGCTTTCTTT. Amino acids: CASGTGQGVNTEAFF. The V call is TRBV12-5, the J call TRBJ1-1; TRBD1 agrees at 8 bases. CDR1 and CDR2 from the germline V gene are LGHNT and FRNRAP. V shed 5 bases, J shed 0 bases, and the junction held 5 bases outside the gene matches. The CDR3 has 15 amino acids. Full variable domain (rest looked up from reference TRBV12-5 and TRBJ1-1): DARVTQTPRHKVTEMGQEVTMRCQPILGHNTVFWYRQTMMQGLELLAYFRNRAPLDDSGMPKDRFSAEMPDATLATLKIQPSEPRDSAVYFCASGTGQGVNTEAFFGQGTRLTVV.

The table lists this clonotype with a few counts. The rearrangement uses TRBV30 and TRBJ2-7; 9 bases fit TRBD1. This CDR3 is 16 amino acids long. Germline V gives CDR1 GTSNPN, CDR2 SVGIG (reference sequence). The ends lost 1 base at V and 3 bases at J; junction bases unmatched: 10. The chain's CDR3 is CAWSATPGQGYYEQYF. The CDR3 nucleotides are TGTGCCTGGAGTGCCACCCCGGGACAGGGTTACTACGAGCAGTACTTC.

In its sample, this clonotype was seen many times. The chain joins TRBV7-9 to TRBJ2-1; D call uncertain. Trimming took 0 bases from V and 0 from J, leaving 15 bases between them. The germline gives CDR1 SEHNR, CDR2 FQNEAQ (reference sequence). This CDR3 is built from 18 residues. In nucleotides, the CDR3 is TGTGCCAGCAGCTTAGCGGACGGTGGCGCAAGCTCCTACAATGAGCAGTTCTTC. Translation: CASSLADGGASSYNEQFF.

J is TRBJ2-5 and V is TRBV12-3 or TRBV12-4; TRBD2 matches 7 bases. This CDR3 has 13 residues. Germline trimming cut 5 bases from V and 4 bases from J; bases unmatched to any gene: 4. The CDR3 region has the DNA TGTGCCAGCAGTCTGGGGGGGGGAGAGACCCAGTACTTC. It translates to CASSLGGGETQYF.

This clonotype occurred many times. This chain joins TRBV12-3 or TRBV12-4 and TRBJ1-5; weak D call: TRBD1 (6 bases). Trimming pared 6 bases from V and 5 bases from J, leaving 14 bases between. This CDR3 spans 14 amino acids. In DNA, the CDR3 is TGTGCCAGCAGACCCGGGGGCTCCTATCAGCCCCAGCATTTT. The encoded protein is CASRPGGSYQPQHF.

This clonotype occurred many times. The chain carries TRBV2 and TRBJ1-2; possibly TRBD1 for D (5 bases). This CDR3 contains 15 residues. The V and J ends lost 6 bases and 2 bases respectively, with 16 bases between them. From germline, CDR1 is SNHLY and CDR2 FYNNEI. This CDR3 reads CASRDSPRENYGYTF. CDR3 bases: TGTGCCAGCAGGGATTCCCCCAGGGAGAACTATGGCTACACCTTC.

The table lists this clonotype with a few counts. CDR3 coding DNA: TGCAGTGCGGGAGTAGTGAGCTCCTACGAGCAGTACTTC. Amino acids: CSAGVVSSYEQYF. J is TRBJ2-7 and V is TRBV20-1; D possibly corresponds to TRBD2 (5 bases). The CDR3 is made up of 13 amino acids. Germline lookup yields CDR1 DFQATT and CDR2 SNEGSKA (reference sequence). Trimming removed 6 bases from V and 0 bases from J, with 12 bases in between.

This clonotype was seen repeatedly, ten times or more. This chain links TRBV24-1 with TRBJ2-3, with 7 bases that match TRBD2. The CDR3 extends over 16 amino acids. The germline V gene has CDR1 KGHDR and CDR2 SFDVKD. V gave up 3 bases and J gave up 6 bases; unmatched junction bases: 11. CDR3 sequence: CATSDPASGEGDTQYF. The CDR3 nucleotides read TGTGCCACCAGTGATCCGGCGAGCGGGGAAGGTGATACGCAGTATTTT.

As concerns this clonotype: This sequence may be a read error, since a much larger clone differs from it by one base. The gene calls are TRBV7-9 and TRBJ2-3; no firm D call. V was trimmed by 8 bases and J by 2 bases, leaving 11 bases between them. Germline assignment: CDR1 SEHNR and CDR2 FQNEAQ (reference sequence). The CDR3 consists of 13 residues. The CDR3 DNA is TGTGCCAGCGAATACAGCTACACAGATACGCAGTATTTT. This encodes CASEYSYTDTQYF.

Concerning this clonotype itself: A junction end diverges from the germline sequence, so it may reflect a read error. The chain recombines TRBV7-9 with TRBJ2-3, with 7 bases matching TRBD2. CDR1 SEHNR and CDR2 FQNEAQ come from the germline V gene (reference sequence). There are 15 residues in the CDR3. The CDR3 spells CASSSQRGYGDTRYF. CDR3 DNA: TGTGCCAGCAGCTCCCAGCGGGGTTATGGAGATACGCGGTATTTT.

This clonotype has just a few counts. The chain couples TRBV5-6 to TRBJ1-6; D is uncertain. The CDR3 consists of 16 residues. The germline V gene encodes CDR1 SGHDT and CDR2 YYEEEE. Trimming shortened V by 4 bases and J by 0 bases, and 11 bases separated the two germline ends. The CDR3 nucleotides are TGTGCCAGCAGCCTGGGTCGGAGCTCCTATAATTCACCCCTCCACTTT. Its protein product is CASSLGRSSYNSPLHF.

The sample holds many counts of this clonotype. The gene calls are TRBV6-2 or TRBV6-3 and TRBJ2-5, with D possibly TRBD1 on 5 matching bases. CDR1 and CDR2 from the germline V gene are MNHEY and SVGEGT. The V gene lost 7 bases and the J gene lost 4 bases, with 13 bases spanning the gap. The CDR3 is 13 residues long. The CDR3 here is CASKGVEGETQYF. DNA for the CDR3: TGTGCCAGCAAAGGGGTTGAAGGAGAGACCCAGTACTTC.

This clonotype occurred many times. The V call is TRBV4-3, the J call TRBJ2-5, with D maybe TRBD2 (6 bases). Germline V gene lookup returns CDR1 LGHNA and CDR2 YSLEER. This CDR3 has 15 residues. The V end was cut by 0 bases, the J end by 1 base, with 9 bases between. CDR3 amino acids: CASSQDPGVQETQYF. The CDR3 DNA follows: TGCGCCAGCAGCCAAGATCCGGGGGTCCAAGAGACCCAGTACTTC.

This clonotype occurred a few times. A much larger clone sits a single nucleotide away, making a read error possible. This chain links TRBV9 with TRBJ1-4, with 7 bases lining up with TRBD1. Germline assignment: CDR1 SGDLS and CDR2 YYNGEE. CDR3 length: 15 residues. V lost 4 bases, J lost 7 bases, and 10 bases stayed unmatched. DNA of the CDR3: TGTGCCAGCAGCAAAACAGGGGTCGGAAGTGAAAAACTGTTTTTT. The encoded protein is CASSKTGVGSEKLFF.

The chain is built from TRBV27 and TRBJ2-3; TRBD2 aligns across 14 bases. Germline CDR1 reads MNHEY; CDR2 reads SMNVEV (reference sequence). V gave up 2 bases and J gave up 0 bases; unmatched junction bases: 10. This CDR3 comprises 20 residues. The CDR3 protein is CASSLRRLAGGQDSTDTQYF. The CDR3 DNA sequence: TGTGCCAGCAGTTTACGGCGACTAGCGGGGGGGCAAGACAGCACAGATACGCAGTATTTT.

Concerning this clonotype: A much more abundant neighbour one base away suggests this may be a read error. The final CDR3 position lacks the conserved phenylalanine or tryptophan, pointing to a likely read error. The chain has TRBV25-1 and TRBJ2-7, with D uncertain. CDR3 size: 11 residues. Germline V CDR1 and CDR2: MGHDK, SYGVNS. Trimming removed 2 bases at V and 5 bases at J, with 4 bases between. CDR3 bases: TGTGCCAGCAGTGAAAGGGACGAGCAGTACATC. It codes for CASSERDEQYI.

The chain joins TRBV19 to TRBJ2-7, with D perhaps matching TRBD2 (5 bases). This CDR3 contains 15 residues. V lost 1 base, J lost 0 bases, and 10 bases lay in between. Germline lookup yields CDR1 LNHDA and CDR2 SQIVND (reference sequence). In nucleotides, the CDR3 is TGTGCCAGTAGTATAGGAACGGGGTTCTCCTACGAGCAGTACTTC. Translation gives CASSIGTGFSYEQYF.

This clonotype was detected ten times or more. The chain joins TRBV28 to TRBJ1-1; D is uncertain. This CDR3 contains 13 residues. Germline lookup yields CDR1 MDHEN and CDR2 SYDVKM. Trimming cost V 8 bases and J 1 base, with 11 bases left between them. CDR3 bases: TGTGCCAGCTCCGGACGGGCGAACACTGAAGCTTTCTTT. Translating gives CASSGRANTEAFF.

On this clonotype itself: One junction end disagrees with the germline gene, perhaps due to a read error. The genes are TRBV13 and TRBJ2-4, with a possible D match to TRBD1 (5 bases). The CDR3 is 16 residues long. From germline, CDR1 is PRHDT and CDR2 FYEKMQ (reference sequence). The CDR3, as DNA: TGTGCCGGCAGCTTAGCAGCAAGGGGCCCCAAAAACCTTCAGTACTTC. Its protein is CAGSLAARGPKNLQYF.

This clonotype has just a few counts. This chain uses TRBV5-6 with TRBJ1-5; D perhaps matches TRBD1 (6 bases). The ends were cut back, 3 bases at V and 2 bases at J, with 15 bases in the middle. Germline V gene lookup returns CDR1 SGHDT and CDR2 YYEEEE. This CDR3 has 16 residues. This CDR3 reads CASSSYREFGNQPQHF. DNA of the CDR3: TGTGCCAGCAGCTCATACAGGGAATTCGGCAATCAGCCCCAGCATTTT. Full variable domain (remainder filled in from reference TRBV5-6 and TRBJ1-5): DAGVTQSPTHLIKTRGQQVTLRCSPKSGHDTVSWYQQALGQGPQFIFQYYEEEERQRGNFPDRFSGHQFPNYSSELNVNALLLGDSALYLCASSSYREFGNQPQHFGDGTRLSIL.

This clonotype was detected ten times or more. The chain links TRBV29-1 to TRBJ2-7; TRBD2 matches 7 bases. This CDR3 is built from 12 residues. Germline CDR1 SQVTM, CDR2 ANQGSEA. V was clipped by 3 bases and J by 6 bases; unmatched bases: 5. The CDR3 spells CSVESGGGEQYF. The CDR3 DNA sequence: TGCAGCGTTGAGTCCGGCGGGGGCGAGCAGTACTTC.

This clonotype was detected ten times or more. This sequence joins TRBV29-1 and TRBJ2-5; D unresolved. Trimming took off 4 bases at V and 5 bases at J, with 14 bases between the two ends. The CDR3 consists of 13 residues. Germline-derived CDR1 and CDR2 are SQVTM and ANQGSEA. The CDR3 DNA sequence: TGCAGCGTTGGTCTACTCGGCGACGAGACCCAGTACTTC. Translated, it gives CSVGLLGDETQYF.